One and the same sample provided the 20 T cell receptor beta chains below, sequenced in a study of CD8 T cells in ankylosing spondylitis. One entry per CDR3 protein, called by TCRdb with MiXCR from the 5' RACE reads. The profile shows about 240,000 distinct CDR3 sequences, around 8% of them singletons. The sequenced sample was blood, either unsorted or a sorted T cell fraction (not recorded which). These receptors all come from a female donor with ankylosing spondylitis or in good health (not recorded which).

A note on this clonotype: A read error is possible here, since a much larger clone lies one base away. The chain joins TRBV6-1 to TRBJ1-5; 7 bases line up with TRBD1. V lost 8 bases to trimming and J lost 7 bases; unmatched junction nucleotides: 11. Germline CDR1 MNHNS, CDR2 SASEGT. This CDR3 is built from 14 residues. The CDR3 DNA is TGTGCCAGCGCCCGAAGGGGGCTTGGCCAGCCCCAGCATTTT. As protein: CASARRGLGQPQHF.

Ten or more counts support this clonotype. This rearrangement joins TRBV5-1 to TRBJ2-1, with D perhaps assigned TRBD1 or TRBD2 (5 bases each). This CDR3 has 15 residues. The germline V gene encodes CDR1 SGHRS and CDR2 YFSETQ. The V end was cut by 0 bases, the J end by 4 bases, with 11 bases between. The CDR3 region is CASSLGGRGYNEQFF. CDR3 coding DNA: TGCGCCAGCAGCTTGGGGGGACGCGGATACAATGAGCAGTTCTTC.

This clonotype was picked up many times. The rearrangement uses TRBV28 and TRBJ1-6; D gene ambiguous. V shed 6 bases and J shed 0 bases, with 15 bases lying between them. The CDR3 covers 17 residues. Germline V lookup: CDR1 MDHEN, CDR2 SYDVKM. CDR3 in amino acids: CASRTPIPSSYNSPLHF. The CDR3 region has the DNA TGTGCCAGCAGAACACCCATTCCCAGCTCCTATAATTCACCCCTCCACTTT.

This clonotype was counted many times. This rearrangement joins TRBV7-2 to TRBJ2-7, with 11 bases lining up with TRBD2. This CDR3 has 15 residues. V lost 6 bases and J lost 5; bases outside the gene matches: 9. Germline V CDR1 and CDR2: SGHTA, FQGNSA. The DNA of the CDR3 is TGTGCCAGCAGTTCCCTAGCGGGAGGTTCCCACGAGCAGTACTTC. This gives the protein CASSSLAGGSHEQYF.

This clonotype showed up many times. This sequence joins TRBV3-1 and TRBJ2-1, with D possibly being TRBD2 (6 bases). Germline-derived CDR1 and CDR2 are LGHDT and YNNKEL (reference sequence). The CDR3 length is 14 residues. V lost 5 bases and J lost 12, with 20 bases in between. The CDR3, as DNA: TGTGCCAGCAGCTTCCGGGACTCCTATGGGGGGCAGTTCTTC. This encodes CASSFRDSYGGQFF.

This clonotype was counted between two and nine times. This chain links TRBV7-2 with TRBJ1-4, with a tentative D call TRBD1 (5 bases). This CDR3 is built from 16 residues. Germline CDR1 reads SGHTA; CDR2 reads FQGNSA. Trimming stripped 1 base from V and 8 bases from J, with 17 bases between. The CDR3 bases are TGTGCCAGCAGCTTAGACGGGCCGGGGGAGGGCGAAAAACTGTTTTTT. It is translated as CASSLDGPGEGEKLFF.

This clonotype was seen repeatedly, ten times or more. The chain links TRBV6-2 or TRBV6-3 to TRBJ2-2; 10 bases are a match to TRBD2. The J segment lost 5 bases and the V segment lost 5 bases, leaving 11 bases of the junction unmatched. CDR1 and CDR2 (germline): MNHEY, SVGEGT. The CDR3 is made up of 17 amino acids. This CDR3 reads CASSTLAGEYRTGELFF. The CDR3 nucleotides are TGTGCCAGCAGTACTCTAGCGGGGGAATATCGTACCGGGGAGCTGTTTTTT.

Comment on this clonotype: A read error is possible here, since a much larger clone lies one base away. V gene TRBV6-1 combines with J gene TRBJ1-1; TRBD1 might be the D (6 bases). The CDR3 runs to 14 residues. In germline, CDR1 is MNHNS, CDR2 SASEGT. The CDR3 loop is CTSSAKQGASEAFF. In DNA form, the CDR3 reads TGTACCAGCAGCGCTAAACAGGGAGCAAGTGAAGCTTTCTTT.

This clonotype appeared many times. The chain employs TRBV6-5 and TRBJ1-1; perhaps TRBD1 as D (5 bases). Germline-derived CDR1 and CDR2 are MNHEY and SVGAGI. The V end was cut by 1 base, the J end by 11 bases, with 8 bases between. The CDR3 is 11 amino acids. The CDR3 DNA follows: TGTGCCAGCAGTTACTGGGGCGGGGCTTTCTTT. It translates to CASSYWGGAFF.

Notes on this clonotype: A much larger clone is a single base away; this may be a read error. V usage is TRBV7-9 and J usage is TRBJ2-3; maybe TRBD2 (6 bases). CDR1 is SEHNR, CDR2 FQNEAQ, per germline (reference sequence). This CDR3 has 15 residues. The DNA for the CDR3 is TGTGCCAGCAGCTTAGGTGGGGGGTTCACAGGTACGCAGTATTTT. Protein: CASSLGGGFTGTQYF.

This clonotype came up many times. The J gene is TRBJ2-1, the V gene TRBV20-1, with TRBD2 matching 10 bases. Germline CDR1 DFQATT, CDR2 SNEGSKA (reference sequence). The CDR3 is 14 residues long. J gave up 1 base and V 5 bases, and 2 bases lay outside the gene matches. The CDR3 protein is CSALAGASYNEQFF. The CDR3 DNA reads TGCAGTGCTCTAGCGGGAGCATCCTACAATGAGCAGTTCTTC.

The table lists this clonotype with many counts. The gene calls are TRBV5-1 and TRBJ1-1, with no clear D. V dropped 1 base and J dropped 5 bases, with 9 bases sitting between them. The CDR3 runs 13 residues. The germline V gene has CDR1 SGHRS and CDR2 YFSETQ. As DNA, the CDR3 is TGCGCCAGCAGCTTGTGGGTGGGGACTGAAGCTTTCTTT. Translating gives CASSLWVGTEAFF.

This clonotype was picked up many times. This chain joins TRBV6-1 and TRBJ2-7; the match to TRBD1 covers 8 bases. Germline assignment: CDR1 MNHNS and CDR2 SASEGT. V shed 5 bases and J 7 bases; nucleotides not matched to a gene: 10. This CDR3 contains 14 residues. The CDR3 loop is CASSRQGFTGEQYF. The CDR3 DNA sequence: TGTGCCAGCAGTAGACAGGGGTTCACGGGGGAGCAGTACTTC.

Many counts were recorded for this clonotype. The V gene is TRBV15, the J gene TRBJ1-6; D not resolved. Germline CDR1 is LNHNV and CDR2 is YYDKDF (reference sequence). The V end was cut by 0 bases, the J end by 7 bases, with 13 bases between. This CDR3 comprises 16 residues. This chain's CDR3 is CATSRDAGGGNSPLHF. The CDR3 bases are TGTGCCACCAGCAGAGATGCGGGCGGAGGAAATTCACCCCTCCACTTT. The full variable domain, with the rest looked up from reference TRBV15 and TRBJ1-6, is DAMVIQNPRYQVTQFGKPVTLSCSQTLNHNVMYWYQQKSSQAPKLLFHYYDKDFNNEADTPDNFQSRRPNTSFCFLDIRSPGLGDTAMYLCATSRDAGGGNSPLHFGNGTRLTVT.

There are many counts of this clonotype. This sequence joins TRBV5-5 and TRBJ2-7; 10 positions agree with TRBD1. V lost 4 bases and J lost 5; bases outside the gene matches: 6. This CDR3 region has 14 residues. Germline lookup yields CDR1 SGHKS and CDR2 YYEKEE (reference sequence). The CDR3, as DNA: TGTGCCAGCAGCCAAACGACAGGGGGCCACGAGCAGTACTTC. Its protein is CASSQTTGGHEQYF.

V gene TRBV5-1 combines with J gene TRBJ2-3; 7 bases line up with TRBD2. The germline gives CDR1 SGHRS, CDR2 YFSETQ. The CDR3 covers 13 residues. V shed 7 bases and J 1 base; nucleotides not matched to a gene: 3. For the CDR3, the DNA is TGCGCCAGCCGGGGGGTCGGCACAGATACGCAGTATTTT. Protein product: CASRGVGTDTQYF.

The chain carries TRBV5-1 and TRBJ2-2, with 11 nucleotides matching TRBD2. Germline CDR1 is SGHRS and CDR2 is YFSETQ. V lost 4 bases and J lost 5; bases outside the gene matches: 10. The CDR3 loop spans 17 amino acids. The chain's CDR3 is CASSVILAGGVTGELFF. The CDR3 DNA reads TGCGCCAGCAGCGTGATCTTAGCGGGAGGGGTTACCGGGGAGCTGTTTTTT.

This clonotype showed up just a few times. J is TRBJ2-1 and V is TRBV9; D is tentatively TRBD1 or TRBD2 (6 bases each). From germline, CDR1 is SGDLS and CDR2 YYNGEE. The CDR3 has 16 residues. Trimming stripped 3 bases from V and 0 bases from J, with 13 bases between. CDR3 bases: TGTGCCAGCAGCGCTAGGGGGGACACCTCCTACAATGAGCAGTTCTTC. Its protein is CASSARGDTSYNEQFF.

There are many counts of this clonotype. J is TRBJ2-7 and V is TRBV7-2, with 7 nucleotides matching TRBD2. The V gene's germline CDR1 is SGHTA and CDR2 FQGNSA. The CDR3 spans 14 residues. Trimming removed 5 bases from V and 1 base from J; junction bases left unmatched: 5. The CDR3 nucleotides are TGTGCCAGCAGCCGGGGGGATCTATCCTACGAGCAGTACTTC. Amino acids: CASSRGDLSYEQYF.

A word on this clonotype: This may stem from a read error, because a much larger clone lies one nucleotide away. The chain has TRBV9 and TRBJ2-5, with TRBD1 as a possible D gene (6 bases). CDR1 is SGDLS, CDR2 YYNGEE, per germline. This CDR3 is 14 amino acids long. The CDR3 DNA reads TGTGCCAGCAGCGTCCCGGACAGCCAAGAGGCCCAGTACTTC. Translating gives CASSVPDSQEAQYF.